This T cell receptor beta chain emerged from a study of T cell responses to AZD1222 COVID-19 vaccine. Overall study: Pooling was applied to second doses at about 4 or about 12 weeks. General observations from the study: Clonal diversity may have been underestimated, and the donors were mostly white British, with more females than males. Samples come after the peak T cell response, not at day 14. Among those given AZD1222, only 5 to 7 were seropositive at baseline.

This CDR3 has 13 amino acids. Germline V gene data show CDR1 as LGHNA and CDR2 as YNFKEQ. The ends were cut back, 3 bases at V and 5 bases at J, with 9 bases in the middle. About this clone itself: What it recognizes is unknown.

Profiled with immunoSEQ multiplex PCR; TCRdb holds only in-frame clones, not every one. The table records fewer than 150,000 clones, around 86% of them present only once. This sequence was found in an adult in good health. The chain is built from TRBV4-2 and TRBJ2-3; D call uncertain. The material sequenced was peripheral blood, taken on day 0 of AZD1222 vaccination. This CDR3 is CASSQGSGDTQYF. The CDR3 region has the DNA TGTGCCAGCAGCCAGGGGTCGGGAGATACGCAGTATTTT.